The 3 T cell receptor beta chains below were found in one sample sequenced in a study of CD8 T cells in Susac syndrome. Roughly 0.45 to 1 ug RNA was reverse transcribed with random hexamers. TCRdb recomputed calls from the immunoSEQ multiplex PCR reads with MiXCR, one row per CDR3 protein. The sample shows 130,000 to 150,000 distinct CDR3 sequences, 94% of them seen only once. Sequencing used CD4+ T cells from PBMCs. Every receptor here comes from a human donor in good health.

The chain couples TRBV7-2 to TRBJ2-2; unclear D gene. Trimming left V 2 bases short and J 1 base short, with 8 bases between. This CDR3 comprises 15 residues. CDR1 SGHTA and CDR2 FQGNSA come from the germline V gene. The CDR3 DNA is TGTGCCAGCAGCTTAATACCAATGAACACCGGGGAGCTGTTTTTT. It translates to CASSLIPMNTGELFF.

This chain connects TRBV4-1 to TRBJ1-5; 8 bases fit TRBD1. The CDR3 is 15 amino acids. J was trimmed by 2 bases and V by 3 bases; bases with no gene match: 3. From germline, CDR1 is MGHRA and CDR2 YSYEKL. The CDR3 here is CASSQQGAGNQPQHF. The CDR3 DNA is TGCGCCAGCAGCCAGCAGGGGGCCGGCAATCAGCCCCAGCATTTT.

The rearrangement links TRBV5-1 to TRBJ2-3, with TRBD2 identical over 10 bases. This CDR3 is built from 16 residues. CDR1 and CDR2 from the germline V gene are SGHRS and YFSETQ. V gave up 4 bases and J gave up 6 bases; unmatched junction bases: 11. DNA for the CDR3: TGCGCCAGCAGCGCACGGACTAGCGGACCCACGGATACGCAGTATTTT. This translates into CASSARTSGPTDTQYF.